This T cell receptor beta chain derives from a study of blood T cell repertoires in COVID-19. Study-wide background: COVID-19 samples collected from the United States, Italy and Spain covered acute and convalescent phases. Nucleic acid was either cDNA or gDNA, and it came from T cells, B-cell-depleted T cells, or PBMCs.

This clone was detected a few times. Germline V CDR1 and CDR2: SGHRS, YFSETQ. Trimming left V 4 bases short and J 0 bases short, with 2 bases between. The CDR3 runs 11 residues. Per the original data handling: Amplified reference gene primers provided the basis for estimating nucleated cell counts. The assay was immunoSEQ multiplex PCR, and TCRdb's table has in-frame clones only and misses some. D and trimming were read from the DNA, whereas the V and J calls and clone size are those reported in that table. The sample carries about 150,000 clones, approximately 85% recorded once. The genes are TRBV5-1 and TRBJ2-7; D gene unclear. The clonotype was recovered from a human donor with acute or convalescent COVID-19. The donor label of this sample is uncertain. The sequenced sample consisted of peripheral blood. This CDR3 is CASSHSYEQYF. In DNA form, the CDR3 reads TGCGCCAGCAGCCACTCCTACGAGCAGTACTTC.